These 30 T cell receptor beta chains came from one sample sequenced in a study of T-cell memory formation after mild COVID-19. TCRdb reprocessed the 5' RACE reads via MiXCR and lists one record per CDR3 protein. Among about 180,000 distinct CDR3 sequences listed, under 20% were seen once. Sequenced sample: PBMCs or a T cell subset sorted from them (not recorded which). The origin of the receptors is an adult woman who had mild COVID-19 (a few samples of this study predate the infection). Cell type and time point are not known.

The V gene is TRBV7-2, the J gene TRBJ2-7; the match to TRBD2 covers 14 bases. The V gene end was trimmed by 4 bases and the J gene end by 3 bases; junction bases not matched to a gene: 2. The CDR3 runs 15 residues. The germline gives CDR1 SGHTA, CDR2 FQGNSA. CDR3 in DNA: TGTGCCAGCAGCTCGGGACTAGCGGGAGTCTACGAGCAGTACTTC. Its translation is CASSSGLAGVYEQYF.

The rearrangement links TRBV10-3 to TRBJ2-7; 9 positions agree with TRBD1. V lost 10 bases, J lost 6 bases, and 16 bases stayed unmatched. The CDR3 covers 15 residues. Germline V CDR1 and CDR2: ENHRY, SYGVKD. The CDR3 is CATYRGGQGLGEQYF. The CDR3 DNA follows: TGTGCCACCTACCGCGGGGGACAGGGCCTTGGCGAGCAGTACTTC.

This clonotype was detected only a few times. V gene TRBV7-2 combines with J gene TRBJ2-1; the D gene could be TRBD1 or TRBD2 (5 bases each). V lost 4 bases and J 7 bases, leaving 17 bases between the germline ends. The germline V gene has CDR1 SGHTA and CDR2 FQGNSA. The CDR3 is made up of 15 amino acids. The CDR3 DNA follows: TGTGCCAGCAGCTCGAGTAGACGGGGCGGTAATGAGCAGTTCTTC. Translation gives CASSSSRRGGNEQFF.

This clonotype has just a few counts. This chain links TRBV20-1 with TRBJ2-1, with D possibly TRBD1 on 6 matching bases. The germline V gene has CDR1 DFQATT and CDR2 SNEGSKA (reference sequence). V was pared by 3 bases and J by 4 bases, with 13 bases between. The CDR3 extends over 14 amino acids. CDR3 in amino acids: CSARSPGVYNEQFF. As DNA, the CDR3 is TGCAGTGCTAGGTCCCCAGGGGTTTACAATGAGCAGTTCTTC.

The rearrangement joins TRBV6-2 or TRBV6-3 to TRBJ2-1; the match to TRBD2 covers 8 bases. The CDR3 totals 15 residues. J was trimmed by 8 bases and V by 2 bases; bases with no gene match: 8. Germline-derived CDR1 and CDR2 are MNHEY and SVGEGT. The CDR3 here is CASSYIREGVDEQFF. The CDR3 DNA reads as TGTGCCAGCAGTTACATACGGGAGGGGGTGGATGAGCAGTTCTTC.

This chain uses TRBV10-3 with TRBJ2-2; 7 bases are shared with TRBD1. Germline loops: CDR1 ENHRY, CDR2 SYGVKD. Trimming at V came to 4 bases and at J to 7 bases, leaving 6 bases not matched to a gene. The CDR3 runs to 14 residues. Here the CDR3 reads CAISVEGAVGELFF. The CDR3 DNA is TGTGCCATCAGTGTTGAGGGGGCCGTCGGGGAGCTGTTTTTT.

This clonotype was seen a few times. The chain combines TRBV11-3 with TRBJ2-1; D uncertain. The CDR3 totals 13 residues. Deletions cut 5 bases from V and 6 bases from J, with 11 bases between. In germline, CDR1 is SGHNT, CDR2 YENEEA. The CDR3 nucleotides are TGTGCCAGCAGCCTCCCTCCCCGCAATGAGCAGTTCTTC. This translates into CASSLPPRNEQFF.

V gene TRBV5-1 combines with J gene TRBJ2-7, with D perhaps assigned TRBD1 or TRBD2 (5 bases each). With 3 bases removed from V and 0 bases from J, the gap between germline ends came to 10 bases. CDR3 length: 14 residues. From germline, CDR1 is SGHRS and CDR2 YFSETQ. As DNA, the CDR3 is TGCGCCAGCAGCTCGGGACGGAGCTCCTACGAGCAGTACTTC. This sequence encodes CASSSGRSSYEQYF. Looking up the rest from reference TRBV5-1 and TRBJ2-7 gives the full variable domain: KAGVTQTPRYLIKTRGQQVTLSCSPISGHRSVSWYQQTPGQGLQFLFEYFSETQRNKGNFPGRFSGRQFSNSRSEMNVSTLELGDSALYLCASSSGRSSYEQYFGPGTRLTVT.

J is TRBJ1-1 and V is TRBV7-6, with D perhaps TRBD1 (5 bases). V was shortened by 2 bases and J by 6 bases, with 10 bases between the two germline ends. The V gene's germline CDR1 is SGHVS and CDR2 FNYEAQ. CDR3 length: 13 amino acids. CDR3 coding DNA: TGTGCCAGCAGCTTACCGGGAGGGGCTGAAGCTTTCTTT. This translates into CASSLPGGAEAFF.

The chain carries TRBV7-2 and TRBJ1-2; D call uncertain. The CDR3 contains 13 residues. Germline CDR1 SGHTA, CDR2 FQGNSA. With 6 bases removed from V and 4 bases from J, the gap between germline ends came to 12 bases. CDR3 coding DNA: TGTGCCAGCAGGGCTAAGAGGGCCTATGGCTACACCTTC. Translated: CASRAKRAYGYTF. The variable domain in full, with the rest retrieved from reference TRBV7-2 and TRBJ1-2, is GAGVSQSPSNKVTEKGKDVELRCDPISGHTALYWYRQSLGQGLEFLIYFQGNSAPDKSGLPSDRFSAERTGGSVSTLTIQRTQQEDSAVYLCASRAKRAYGYTFGSGTRLTVV.

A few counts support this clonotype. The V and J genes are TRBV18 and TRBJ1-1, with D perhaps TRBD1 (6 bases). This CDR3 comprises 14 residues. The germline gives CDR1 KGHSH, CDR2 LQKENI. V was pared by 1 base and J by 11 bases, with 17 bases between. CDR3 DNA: TGTGCCAGCTCACCACTAGACGAGGGGGTGGATGCTTTCTTT. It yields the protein CASSPLDEGVDAFF. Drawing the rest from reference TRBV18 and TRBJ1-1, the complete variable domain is NAGVMQNPRHLVRRRGQEARLRCSPMKGHSHVYWYRQLPEEGLKFMVYLQKENIIDESGMPKERFSAEFPKEGPSILRIQQVVRGDSAAYFCASSPLDEGVDAFFGQGTRLTVV.

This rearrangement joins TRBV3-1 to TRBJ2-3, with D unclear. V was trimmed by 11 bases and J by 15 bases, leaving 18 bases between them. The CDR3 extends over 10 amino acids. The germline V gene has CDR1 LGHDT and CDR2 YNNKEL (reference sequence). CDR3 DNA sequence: TGTGCCCGTCACCAGTACCAAGACTATTTT. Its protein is CARHQYQDYF.

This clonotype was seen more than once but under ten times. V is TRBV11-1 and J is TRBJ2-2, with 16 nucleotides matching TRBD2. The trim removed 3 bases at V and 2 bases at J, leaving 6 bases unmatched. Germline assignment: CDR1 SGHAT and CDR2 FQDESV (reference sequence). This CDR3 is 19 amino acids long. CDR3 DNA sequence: TGTGCCAGCAGCTTCACGGGACTAGCGGGAGGGCCAAACACCGGGGAGCTGTTTTTT. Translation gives CASSFTGLAGGPNTGELFF.

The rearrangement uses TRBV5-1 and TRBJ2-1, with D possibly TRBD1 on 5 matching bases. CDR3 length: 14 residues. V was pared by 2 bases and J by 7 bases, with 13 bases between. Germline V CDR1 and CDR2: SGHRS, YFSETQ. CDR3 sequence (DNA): TGCGCCAGCAGCTTAATAGGGGATCAGAATGAGCAGTTCTTC. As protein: CASSLIGDQNEQFF.

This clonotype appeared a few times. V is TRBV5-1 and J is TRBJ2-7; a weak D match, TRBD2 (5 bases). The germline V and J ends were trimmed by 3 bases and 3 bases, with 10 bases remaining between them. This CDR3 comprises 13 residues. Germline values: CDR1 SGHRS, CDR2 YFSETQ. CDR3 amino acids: CASSSTGNYEQYF. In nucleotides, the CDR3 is TGCGCCAGCAGCTCGACGGGAAACTACGAGCAGTACTTC. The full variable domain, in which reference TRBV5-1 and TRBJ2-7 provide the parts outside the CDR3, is KAGVTQTPRYLIKTRGQQVTLSCSPISGHRSVSWYQQTPGQGLQFLFEYFSETQRNKGNFPGRFSGRQFSNSRSEMNVSTLELGDSALYLCASSSTGNYEQYFGPGTRLTVT.

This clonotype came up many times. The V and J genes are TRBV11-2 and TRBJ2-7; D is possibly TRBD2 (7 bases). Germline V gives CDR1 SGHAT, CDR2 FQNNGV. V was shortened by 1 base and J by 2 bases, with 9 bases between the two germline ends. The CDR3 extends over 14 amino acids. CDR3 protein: CASSLGGGAYEQYF. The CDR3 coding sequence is TGTGCCAGCAGCTTAGGAGGGGGGGCCTACGAGCAGTACTTC.

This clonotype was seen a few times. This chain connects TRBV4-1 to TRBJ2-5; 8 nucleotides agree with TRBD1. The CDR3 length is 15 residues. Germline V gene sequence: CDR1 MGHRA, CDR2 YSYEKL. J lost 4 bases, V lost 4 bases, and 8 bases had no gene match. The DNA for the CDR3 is TGCGCCAGCAGCCGGACGACAGGGGCTATAGAGACCCAGTACTTC. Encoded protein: CASSRTTGAIETQYF.

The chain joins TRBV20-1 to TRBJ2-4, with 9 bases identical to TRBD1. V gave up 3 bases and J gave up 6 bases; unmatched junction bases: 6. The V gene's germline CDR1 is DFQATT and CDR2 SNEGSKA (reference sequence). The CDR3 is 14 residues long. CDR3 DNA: TGCAGTGCTAGCCTGGGACAGGGTGGAAACATTCAGTACTTC. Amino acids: CSASLGQGGNIQYF.

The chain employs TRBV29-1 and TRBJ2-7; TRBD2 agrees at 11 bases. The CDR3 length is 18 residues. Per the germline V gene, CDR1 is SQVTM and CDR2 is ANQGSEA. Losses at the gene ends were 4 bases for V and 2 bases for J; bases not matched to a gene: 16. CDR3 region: CSVGDGTSGYLGAYEQYF. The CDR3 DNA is TGCAGCGTTGGGGACGGGACTAGCGGTTACCTCGGGGCCTACGAGCAGTACTTC.

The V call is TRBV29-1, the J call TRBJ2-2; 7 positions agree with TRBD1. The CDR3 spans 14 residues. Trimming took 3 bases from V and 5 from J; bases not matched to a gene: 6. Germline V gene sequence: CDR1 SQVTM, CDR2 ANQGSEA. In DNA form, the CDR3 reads TGCAGCGTTGATTTAGGGGGCCGGACCGGGGAGCTGTTTTTT. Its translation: CSVDLGGRTGELFF.

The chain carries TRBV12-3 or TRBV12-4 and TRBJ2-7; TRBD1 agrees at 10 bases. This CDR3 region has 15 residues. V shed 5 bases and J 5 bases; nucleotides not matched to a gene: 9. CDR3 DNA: TGTGCCAGCAGTATAACCGGGACAGGGGTCCACGAGCAGTACTTC. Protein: CASSITGTGVHEQYF.

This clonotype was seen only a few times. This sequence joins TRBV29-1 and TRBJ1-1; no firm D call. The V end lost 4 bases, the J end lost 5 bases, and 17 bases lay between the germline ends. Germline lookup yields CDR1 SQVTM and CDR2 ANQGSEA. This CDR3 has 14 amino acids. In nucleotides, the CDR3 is TGCAGCGTTGTGATGCGGCCTGGGAGGACTGAAGCTTTCTTT. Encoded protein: CSVVMRPGRTEAFF.

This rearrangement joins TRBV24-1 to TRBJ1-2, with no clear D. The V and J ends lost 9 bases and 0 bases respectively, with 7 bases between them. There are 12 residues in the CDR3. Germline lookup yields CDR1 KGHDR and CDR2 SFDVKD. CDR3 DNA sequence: TGTGCCACCTGGAACCCTAACTATGGCTACACCTTC. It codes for CATWNPNYGYTF.

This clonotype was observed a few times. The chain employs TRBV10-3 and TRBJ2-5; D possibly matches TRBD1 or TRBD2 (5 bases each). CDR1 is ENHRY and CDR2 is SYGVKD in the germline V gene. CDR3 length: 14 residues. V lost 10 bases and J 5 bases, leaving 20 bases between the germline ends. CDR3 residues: CATKGTAGGETQYF. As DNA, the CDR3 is TGTGCCACCAAGGGGACGGCAGGTGGGGAGACCCAGTACTTC.

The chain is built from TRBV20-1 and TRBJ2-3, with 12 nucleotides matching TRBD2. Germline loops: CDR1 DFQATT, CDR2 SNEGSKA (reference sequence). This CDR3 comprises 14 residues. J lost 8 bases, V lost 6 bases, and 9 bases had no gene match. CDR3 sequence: CSASASSGGGTQYF. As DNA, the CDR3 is TGCAGTGCCAGTGCGTCTAGCGGGGGGGGTACGCAGTATTTT.

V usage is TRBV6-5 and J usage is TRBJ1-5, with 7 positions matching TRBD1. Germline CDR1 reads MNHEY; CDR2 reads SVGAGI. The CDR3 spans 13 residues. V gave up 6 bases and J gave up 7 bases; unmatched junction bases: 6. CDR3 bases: TGTGCCAGCAGCCGACAGGGAGTACAGCCCCAGCATTTT. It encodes CASSRQGVQPQHF.

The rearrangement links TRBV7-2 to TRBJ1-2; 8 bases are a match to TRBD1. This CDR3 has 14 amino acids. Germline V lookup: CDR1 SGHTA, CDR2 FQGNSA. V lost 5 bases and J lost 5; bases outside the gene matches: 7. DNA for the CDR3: TGTGCCAGCAGCAGAACGACAGGGGAGTATGGCTACACCTTC. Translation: CASSRTTGEYGYTF.

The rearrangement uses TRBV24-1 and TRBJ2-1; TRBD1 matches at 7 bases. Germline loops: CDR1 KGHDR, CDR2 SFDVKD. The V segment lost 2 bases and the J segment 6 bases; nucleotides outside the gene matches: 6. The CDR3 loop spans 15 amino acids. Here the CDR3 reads CATSDWTGPANEQFF. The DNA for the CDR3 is TGTGCCACCAGTGATTGGACAGGACCGGCCAATGAGCAGTTCTTC.

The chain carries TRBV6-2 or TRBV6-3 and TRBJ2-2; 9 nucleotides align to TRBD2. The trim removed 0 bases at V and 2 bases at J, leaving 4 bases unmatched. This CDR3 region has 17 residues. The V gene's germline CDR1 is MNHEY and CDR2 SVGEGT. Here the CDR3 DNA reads TGTGCCAGCAGTTACTCACGGACTAGCGTAAACACCGGGGAGCTGTTTTTT. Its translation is CASSYSRTSVNTGELFF.

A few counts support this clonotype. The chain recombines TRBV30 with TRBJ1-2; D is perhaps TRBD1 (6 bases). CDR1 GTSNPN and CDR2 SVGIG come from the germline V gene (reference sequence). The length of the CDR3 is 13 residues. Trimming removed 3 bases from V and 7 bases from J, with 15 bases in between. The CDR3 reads CAWSPGPRGGYTF. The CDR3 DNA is TGTGCCTGGAGCCCTGGACCCAGGGGTGGCTACACCTTC.